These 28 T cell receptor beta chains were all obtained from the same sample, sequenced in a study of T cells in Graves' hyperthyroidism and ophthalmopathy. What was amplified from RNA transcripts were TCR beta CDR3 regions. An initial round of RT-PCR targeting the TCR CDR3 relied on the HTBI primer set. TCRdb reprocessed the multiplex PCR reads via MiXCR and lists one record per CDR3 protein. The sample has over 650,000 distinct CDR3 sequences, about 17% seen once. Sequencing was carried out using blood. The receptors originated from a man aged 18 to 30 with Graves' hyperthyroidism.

The CDR3 region is CASSWDRDTGELFF. The CDR3 nucleotides read TGCGCCAGCAGCTGGGACAGGGACACCGGGGAGCTGTTTTTT. V and J are TRBV5-1 and TRBJ2-2, with 9 bases that match TRBD1. The CDR3 is 14 residues long. V was clipped by 3 bases and J by 3 bases; unmatched bases: 0. Per the germline V gene, CDR1 is SGHRS and CDR2 is YFSETQ.

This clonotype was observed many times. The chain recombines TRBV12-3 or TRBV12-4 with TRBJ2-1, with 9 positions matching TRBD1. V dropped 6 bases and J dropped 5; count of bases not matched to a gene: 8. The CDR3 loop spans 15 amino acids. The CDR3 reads CASSLLGQGDNEQFF. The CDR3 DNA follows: TGTGCCAGCAGCCTCCTGGGACAGGGAGACAATGAGCAGTTCTTC.

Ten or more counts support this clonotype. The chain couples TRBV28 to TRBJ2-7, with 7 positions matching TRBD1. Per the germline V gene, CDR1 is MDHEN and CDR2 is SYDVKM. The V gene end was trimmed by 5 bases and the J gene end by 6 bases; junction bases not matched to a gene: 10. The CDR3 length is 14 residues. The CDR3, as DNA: TGTGCCAGCAGTCCCACGACAGGGTCGGTCGAGCAGTACTTC. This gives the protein CASSPTTGSVEQYF.

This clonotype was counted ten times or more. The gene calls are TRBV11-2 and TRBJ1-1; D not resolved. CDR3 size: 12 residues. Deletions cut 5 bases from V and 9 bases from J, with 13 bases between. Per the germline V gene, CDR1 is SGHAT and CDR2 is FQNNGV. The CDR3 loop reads CASSPSRPQAFF. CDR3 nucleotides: TGTGCCAGCAGCCCCTCCCGTCCCCAAGCTTTCTTT.

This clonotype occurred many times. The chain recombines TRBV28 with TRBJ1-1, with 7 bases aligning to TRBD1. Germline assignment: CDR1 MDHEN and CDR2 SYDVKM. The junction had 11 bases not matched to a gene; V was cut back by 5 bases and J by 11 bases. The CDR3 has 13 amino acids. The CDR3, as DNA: TGTGCCAGCAGTATAGGGACAGACTCGGGGGCTTTCTTT. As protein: CASSIGTDSGAFF. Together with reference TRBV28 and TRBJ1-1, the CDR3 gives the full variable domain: DVKVTQSSRYLVKRTGEKVFLECVQDMDHENMFWYRQDPGLGLRLIYFSYDVKMKEKGDIPEGYSVSREKKERFSLILESASTNQTSMYLCASSIGTDSGAFFGQGTRLTVV.

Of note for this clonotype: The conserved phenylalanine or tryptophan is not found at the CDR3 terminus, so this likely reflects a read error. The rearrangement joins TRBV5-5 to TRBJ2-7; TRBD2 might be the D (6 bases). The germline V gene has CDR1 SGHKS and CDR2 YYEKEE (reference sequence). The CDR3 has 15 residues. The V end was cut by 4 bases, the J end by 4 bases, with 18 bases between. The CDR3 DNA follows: TGTGCCAGCAGCATGGGACTTTCCCTCCGATACGAGCAGTACCTC. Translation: CASSMGLSLRYEQYL.

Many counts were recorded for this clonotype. CDR3 sequence: CSARVAEPHYEQYF. CDR3 DNA sequence: TGCAGTGCTAGAGTAGCGGAGCCTCACTACGAGCAGTACTTC. The chain uses TRBV20-1 and TRBJ2-7; D is perhaps TRBD2 (6 bases). The CDR3 is made up of 14 amino acids. The V end lost 1 base, the J end lost 3 bases, and 13 bases lay between the germline ends. Germline CDR1 reads DFQATT; CDR2 reads SNEGSKA (reference sequence).

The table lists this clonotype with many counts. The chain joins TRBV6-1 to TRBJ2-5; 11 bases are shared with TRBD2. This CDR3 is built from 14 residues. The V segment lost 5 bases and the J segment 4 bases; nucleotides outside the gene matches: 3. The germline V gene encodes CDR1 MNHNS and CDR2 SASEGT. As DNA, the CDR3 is TGTGCCAGCAGTAACGGACTAGCGGGAGAGACCCAGTACTTC. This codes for CASSNGLAGETQYF.

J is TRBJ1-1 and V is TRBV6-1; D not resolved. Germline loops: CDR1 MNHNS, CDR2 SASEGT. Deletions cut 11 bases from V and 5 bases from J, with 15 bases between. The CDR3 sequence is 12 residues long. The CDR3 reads CAASLGSTEAFF. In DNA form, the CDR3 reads TGTGCCGCCTCTCTTGGCTCGACTGAAGCTTTCTTT.

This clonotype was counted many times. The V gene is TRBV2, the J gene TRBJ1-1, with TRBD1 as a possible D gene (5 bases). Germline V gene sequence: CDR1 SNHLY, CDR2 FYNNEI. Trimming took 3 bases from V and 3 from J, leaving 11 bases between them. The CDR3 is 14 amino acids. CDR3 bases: TGTGCCAGCAGTGATTGGGGCCACGACACTGAAGCTTTCTTT. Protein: CASSDWGHDTEAFF.

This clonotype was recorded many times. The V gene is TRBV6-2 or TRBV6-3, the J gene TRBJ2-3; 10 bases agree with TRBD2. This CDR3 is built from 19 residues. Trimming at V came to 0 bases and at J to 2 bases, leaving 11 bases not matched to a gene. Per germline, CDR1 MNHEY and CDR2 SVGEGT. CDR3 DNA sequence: TGTGCCAGCAGTTACTCGATCGGGGGCGGACTAGCGGCCACAGATACGCAGTATTTT. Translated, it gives CASSYSIGGGLAATDTQYF.

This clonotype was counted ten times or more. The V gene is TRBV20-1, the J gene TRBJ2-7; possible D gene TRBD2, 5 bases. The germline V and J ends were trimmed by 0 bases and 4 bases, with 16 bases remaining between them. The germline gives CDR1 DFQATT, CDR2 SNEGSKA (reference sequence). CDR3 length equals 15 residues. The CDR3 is CSAREPRGQRYEQYF. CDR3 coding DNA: TGCAGTGCTAGAGAGCCTCGGGGTCAAAGATACGAGCAGTACTTC.

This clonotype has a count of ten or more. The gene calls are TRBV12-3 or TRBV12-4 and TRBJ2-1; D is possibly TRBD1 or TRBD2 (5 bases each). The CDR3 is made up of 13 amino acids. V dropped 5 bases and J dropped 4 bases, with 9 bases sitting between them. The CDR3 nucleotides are TGTGCCAGCAGTATAGGGGAGTACAATGAGCAGTTCTTC. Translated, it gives CASSIGEYNEQFF.

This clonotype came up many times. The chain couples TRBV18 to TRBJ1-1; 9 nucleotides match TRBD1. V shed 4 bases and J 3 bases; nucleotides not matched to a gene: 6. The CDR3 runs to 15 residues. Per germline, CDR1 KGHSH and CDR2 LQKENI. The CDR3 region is CASSQTGGVYTEAFF. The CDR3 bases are TGTGCCAGCTCACAGACAGGGGGAGTTTACACTGAAGCTTTCTTT.

For the CDR3, the DNA is TGTGCCAGCAGCCAAGACCCGGGGGCGAGCTACACCTTC. This sequence encodes CASSQDPGASYTF. This chain joins TRBV3-1 and TRBJ1-2; a possible D gene is TRBD1 (6 bases). V was clipped by 0 bases and J by 9 bases, with 11 bases between them. The V gene's germline CDR1 is LGHDT and CDR2 YNNKEL (reference sequence). The CDR3 loop spans 13 amino acids.

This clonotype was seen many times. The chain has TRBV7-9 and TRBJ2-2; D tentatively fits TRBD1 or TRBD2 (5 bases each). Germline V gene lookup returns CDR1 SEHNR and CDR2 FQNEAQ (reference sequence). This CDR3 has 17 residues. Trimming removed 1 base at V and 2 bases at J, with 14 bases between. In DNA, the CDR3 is TGTGCCAGCAGCTTAGATCATGGGACGGCAAACACCGGGGAGCTGTTTTTT. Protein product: CASSLDHGTANTGELFF.

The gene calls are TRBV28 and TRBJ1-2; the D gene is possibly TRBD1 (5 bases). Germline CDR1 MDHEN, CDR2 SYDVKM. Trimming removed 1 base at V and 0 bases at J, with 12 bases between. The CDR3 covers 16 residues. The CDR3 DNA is TGTGCCAGCAGTTTATCCCCCGGGACGGCTAACTATGGCTACACCTTC. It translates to CASSLSPGTANYGYTF.

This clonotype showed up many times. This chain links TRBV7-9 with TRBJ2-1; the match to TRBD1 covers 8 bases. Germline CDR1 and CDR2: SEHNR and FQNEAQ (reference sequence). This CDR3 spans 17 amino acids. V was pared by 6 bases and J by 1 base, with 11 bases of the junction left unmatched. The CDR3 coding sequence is TGTGCCAGCAGTACAAATCACCGACAGGGGTCCTACAATGAGCAGTTCTTC. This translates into CASSTNHRQGSYNEQFF.

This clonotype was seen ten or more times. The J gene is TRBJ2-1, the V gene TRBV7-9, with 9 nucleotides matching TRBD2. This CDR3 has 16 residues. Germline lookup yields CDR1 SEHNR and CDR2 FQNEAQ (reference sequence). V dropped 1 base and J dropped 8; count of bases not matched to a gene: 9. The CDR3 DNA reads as TGTGCCAGCAGCTTAGTGAAAGCGGGAGGAGTCCATGAGCAGTTCTTC. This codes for CASSLVKAGGVHEQFF.

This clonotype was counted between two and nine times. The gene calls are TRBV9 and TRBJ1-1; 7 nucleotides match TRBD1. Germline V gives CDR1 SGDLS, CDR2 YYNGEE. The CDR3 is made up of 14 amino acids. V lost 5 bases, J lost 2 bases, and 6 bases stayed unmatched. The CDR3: CASSFRDSNTEAFF. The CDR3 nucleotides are TGTGCCAGCAGTTTCCGGGACAGCAACACTGAAGCTTTCTTT.

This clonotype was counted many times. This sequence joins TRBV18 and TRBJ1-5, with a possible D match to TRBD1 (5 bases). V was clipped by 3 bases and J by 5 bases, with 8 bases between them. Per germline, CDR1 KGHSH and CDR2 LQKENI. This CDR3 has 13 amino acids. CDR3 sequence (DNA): TGTGCCAGCTCACCCGAAGGGGATCAGCCCCAGCATTTT. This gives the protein CASSPEGDQPQHF.

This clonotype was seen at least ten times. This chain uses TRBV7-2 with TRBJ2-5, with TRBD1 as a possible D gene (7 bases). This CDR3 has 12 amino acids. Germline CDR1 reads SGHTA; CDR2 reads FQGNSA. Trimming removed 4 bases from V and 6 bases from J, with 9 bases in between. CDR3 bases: TGTGCCAGCAGCTCAGGGGGGAAGACCCAGTACTTC. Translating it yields CASSSGGKTQYF.

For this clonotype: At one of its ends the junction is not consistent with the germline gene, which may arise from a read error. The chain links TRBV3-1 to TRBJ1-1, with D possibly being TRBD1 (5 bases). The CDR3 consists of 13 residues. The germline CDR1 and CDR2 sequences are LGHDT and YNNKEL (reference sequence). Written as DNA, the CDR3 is TGTGCCAGCAGCAAACCCGGGACCCTGGTTGTTATCTTT. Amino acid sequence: CASSKPGTLVVIF.

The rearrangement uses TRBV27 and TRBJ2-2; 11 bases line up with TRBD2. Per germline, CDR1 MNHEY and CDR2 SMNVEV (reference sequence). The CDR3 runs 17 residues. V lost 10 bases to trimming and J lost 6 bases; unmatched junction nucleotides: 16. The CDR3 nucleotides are TGTGCCAATAGCGGCGGGGTAGCGGGAGGGCCAGCCGGGGAGCTGTTTTTT. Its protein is CANSGGVAGGPAGELFF.

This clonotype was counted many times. Written as DNA, the CDR3 is TGTGCCAGCAGTCAGGGTACCCAAGAGACCCAGTACTTC. Translating it yields CASSQGTQETQYF. The chain links TRBV28 to TRBJ2-5; D may be TRBD1 (5 bases). The germline V and J ends were trimmed by 5 bases and 1 base, with 8 bases remaining between them. CDR1 and CDR2 from the germline V gene are MDHEN and SYDVKM. The CDR3 sequence is 13 residues long.

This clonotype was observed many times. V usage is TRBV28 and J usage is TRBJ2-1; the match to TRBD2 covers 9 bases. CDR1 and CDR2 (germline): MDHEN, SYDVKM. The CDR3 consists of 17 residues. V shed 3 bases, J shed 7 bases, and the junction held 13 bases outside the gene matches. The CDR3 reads CASSFPPWAGGENEQFF. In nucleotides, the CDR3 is TGTGCCAGCAGTTTCCCCCCCTGGGCGGGAGGGGAGAATGAGCAGTTCTTC.

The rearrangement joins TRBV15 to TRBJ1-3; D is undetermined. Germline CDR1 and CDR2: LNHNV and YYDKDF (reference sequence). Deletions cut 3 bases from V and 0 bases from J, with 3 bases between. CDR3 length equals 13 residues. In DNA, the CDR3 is TGTGCCACCAGCAGGGCCTCTGGAAACACCATATATTTT. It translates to CATSRASGNTIYF.

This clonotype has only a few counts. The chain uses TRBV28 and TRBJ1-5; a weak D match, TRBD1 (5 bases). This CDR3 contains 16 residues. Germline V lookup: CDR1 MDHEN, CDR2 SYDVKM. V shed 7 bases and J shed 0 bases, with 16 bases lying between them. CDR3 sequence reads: CASISQGTFSNQPQHF. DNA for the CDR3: TGTGCCAGCATCTCCCAGGGAACCTTTAGCAATCAGCCCCAGCATTTT.